This T cell receptor (beta chain) derives from a study of Graves' ophthalmopathy and Graves' hyperthyroidism. For the study at large: Hyperthyroidism was classified as stable if no ophthalmopathy occurred within 18 months of follow-up.

This clonotype was counted ten times or more. Hyperthyroidism was new, under 2 months, in patients aged 18 to 65. CDR3 length equals 14 residues. V trimming: 6 bases; J trimming: 3 bases; junction bases outside the gene matches: 4. Amplified material comprised TCR beta CDR3 regions derived from RNA transcripts. Following a first-round RT-PCR that used HTBI primers, a second-round multiplex PCR was carried out. Via MiXCR, TCRdb re-called the multiplex PCR reads, giving one row per CDR3 protein. The table shows around 590,000 distinct CDR3 sequences, with under 45% occurring only once. The J gene is TRBJ2-2, the V gene TRBV12-3 or TRBV12-4, with 7 bases matching TRBD1. Sequenced: peripheral blood or thyroid tissue (not recorded which). This receptor was identified in an adult man with Graves' hyperthyroidism. Here the CDR3 DNA reads TGTGCCAGCAGGGGAACAGGGGACACCGGGGAGCTGTTTTTT. Translated, it gives CASRGTGDTGELFF.